The 18 T cell receptor beta chains below were found in one sample sequenced in a study of blood T cell repertoires in COVID-19. Profiled with immunoSEQ multiplex PCR; TCRdb holds only in-frame clones, not every one. The table includes a few hundred thousand clones, roughly 88% detected once. Sequenced: peripheral blood. Receptors originate from a human donor in a cohort sampled during active COVID-19.

This clone came up a few times. This rearrangement joins TRBV4-2 to TRBJ2-5; TRBD2 matches 7 bases. Germline V gene sequence: CDR1 LGHNA, CDR2 YNFKEQ. J was trimmed by 0 bases and V by 1 base; bases with no gene match: 5. The CDR3 runs 16 residues. CDR3 nucleotide sequence: TGTGCCAGCAGCCAAGGCGTTAGCGGGTACCAAGAGACCCAGTACTTC. Its protein is CASSQGVSGYQETQYF.

Of note for this clone: This same CDR3 is encoded by further DNA sequences in the sample. The J gene is TRBJ2-1, the V gene TRBV4-2; tentatively, D is TRBD2 (6 bases). Trimming shortened V by 2 bases and J by 0 bases, and 11 bases separated the two germline ends. Germline-derived CDR1 and CDR2 are LGHNA and YNFKEQ. The CDR3 is made up of 16 amino acids. DNA of the CDR3: TGTGCCAGCAGCCAACCGTCCGGGAGCTCCTACAATGAGCAGTTCTTC. Encoded protein: CASSQPSGSSYNEQFF.

CDR3 bases: TGTGCCAGTAGTATAATCACTCGGGGGGGTCTCAATCAGCCCCAGCATTTT. It translates to CASSIITRGGLNQPQHF. The chain is built from TRBV19 and TRBJ1-5, with D perhaps matching TRBD1 (5 bases). CDR1 LNHDA and CDR2 SQIVND come from the germline V gene (reference sequence). This CDR3 has 17 residues. The ends were cut back, 2 bases at V and 3 bases at J, with 17 bases in the middle.

V is TRBV11-3 and J is TRBJ2-7, with 10 bases matching TRBD2. V lost 3 bases to trimming and J lost 2 bases; unmatched junction nucleotides: 7. This CDR3 contains 16 residues. Germline lookup yields CDR1 SGHNT and CDR2 YENEEA. CDR3 loop: CASSFPFSGRPYEQYF. CDR3 DNA: TGTGCCAGCAGCTTCCCTTTTAGCGGGAGGCCCTACGAGCAGTACTTC.

The chain has TRBV28 and TRBJ2-1; possible D gene TRBD2, 5 bases. CDR3 size: 15 residues. Trimming removed 5 bases from V and 8 bases from J, with 19 bases in between. The germline V gene encodes CDR1 MDHEN and CDR2 SYDVKM. CDR3 sequence (DNA): TGTGCCAGCAGTCTCCTGACGGAGGTACACGATGAGCAGTTCTTC. Amino acid sequence: CASSLLTEVHDEQFF.

The chain employs TRBV12-5 and TRBJ1-4; 11 bases agree with TRBD1. In germline, CDR1 is LGHNT, CDR2 FRNRAP. After removal of 4 bases from V and 3 bases from J, the junction contained 10 bases not matched to a gene. The CDR3 has 18 residues. CDR3 amino acids: CASGSGTGGRGANEKLFF. CDR3 in DNA: TGTGCTAGTGGTTCCGGGACAGGGGGACGGGGAGCTAATGAAAAACTGTTTTTT. Filled out from reference TRBV12-5 and TRBJ1-4, the complete variable domain reads DARVTQTPRHKVTEMGQEVTMRCQPILGHNTVFWYRQTMMQGLELLAYFRNRAPLDDSGMPKDRFSAEMPDATLATLKIQPSEPRDSAVYFCASGSGTGGRGANEKLFFGSGTQLSVL.

The rearrangement links TRBV28 to TRBJ2-1; 9 nucleotides match TRBD2. Trimming took 6 bases from V and 12 from J; bases not matched to a gene: 15. Germline CDR1 and CDR2: MDHEN and SYDVKM. The CDR3 is 15 amino acids. The CDR3 loop is CASSLRGGRAGGQFF. CDR3 DNA sequence: TGTGCCAGCAGCCTAAGAGGCGGGAGGGCCGGGGGGCAGTTCTTC.

The rearrangement joins TRBV5-1 to TRBJ2-1, with 9 bases matching TRBD2. The CDR3 loop spans 14 amino acids. CDR1 SGHRS and CDR2 YFSETQ come from the germline V gene. V shed 4 bases and J 10 bases; nucleotides not matched to a gene: 9. CDR3 nucleotides: TGCGCCAGCAGCCGAGGGACTAGCCCCGGGGAGCAGTTCTTC. This sequence encodes CASSRGTSPGEQFF. Supplemented by reference TRBV5-1 and TRBJ2-1, the full variable domain reads KAGVTQTPRYLIKTRGQQVTLSCSPISGHRSVSWYQQTPGQGLQFLFEYFSETQRNKGNFPGRFSGRQFSNSRSEMNVSTLELGDSALYLCASSRGTSPGEQFFGPGTRLTVL.

V usage is TRBV28 and J usage is TRBJ2-5; TRBD1 is a possible D gene (6 bases). The germline V and J ends were trimmed by 8 bases and 1 base, with 14 bases remaining between them. This CDR3 spans 14 amino acids. The germline V gene has CDR1 MDHEN and CDR2 SYDVKM. CDR3 sequence: CASVRGGRQETQYF. The CDR3 region has the DNA TGTGCCAGCGTCCGAGGGGGACGCCAAGAGACCCAGTACTTC.

This clone was recorded only once. The chain has TRBV6-1 and TRBJ1-4, with 7 bases fitting TRBD1. CDR1 is MNHNS, CDR2 SASEGT, per germline. V trimming: 4 bases; J trimming: 3 bases; junction bases outside the gene matches: 8. The CDR3 is 16 residues long. The CDR3: CASSARGTVPNEKLFF. CDR3 DNA sequence: TGTGCCAGCAGTGCCCGGGGGACAGTCCCTAATGAAAAACTGTTTTTT.

This chain connects TRBV3-1 (or the pseudogene TRBV3-2) to TRBJ2-1; no clear D gene. The CDR3 contains 12 residues. Germline V gene lookup returns CDR1 LGHDT and CDR2 YNNKEL (reference sequence). V lost 1 base and J 10 bases, leaving 8 bases between the germline ends. The CDR3: CASSQVAREQFF. CDR3 DNA: TGTGCCAGCAGCCAAGTTGCCAGGGAGCAGTTCTTC.

The gene calls are TRBV30 and TRBJ2-3; no definite D call. V was cut by 0 bases and J by 2 bases, with 6 bases left in between. The CDR3 is 13 residues long. Germline CDR1 and CDR2: GTSNPN and SVGIG (reference sequence). In DNA, the CDR3 is TGTGCCTGGAGTGTTGGGCTCACAGATACGCAGTATTTT. Protein sequence: CAWSVGLTDTQYF.

J is TRBJ1-3 and V is TRBV18; D is possibly TRBD1 (6 bases). V lost 3 bases, J lost 8 bases, and 11 bases lay in between. CDR1 KGHSH and CDR2 LQKENI come from the germline V gene. CDR3 length: 13 residues. CDR3 sequence reads: CASSPMGADTIYF. CDR3 bases: TGTGCCAGCTCACCGATGGGGGCGGACACCATATATTTT.

The table lists this clone with a few counts. V and J are TRBV2 and TRBJ2-7, with 12 positions matching TRBD1. The CDR3 length is 15 residues. The ends lost 6 bases at V and 7 bases at J; junction bases unmatched: 10. Germline lookup yields CDR1 SNHLY and CDR2 FYNNEI. CDR3 bases: TGTGCCAGCAGCCGATCGGGACAGGGGGCGCGGGAGCAGTACTTC. Translated, it gives CASSRSGQGAREQYF.

The chain carries TRBV28 and TRBJ1-4; D is possibly TRBD1 (6 bases). CDR3 length: 13 residues. Trimming removed 8 bases at V and 4 bases at J, with 11 bases between. The germline CDR1 and CDR2 sequences are MDHEN and SYDVKM. The CDR3 region is CASARGYNEKLFF. The CDR3 region has the DNA TGTGCCAGCGCCAGGGGTTATAATGAAAAACTGTTTTTT.

The rearrangement uses TRBV7-9 and TRBJ2-1; 8 bases map to TRBD2. Trimming at V came to 3 bases and at J to 8 bases, leaving 12 bases not matched to a gene. The V gene's germline CDR1 is SEHNR and CDR2 FQNEAQ (reference sequence). The CDR3 has 16 residues. As DNA, the CDR3 is TGTGCCAGCAGCTTTGGCCTAGCGGGCTTGGGGGATGAGCAGTTCTTC. This translates into CASSFGLAGLGDEQFF.

The gene calls are TRBV9 and TRBJ2-2; 10 bases align to TRBD2. With V trimmed by 4 bases and J by 1 base, 4 bases remained unmatched. Germline loops: CDR1 SGDLS, CDR2 YYNGEE. This CDR3 is 16 amino acids long. CDR3 sequence reads: CASSPGLAENTGELFF. CDR3 DNA: TGTGCCAGCAGCCCTGGACTAGCGGAGAACACCGGGGAGCTGTTTTTT.

The rearrangement uses TRBV3-1 (or the pseudogene TRBV3-2) and TRBJ2-1; D gene uncertain. The CDR3 covers 15 residues. Germline CDR1 LGHDT, CDR2 YNNKEL (reference sequence). V lost 1 base and J 6 bases, leaving 13 bases between the germline ends. The CDR3 region is CASSQGASRVNEQFF. In nucleotides, the CDR3 is TGTGCCAGCAGCCAAGGGGCCTCGCGAGTCAATGAGCAGTTCTTC.